These T cell receptor beta chains were read from a single sample in a study of T cell changes during pregnancy in multiple sclerosis. The method was immunoSEQ multiplex PCR; TCRdb's version includes in-frame clones alone and lacks a portion of them. This sample yields 90,000 to 100,000 clones, of which almost 95% are seen a single time; 2% to 2.5% belongs to the top ten. Sequencing used peripheral blood, obtained in the third trimester of pregnancy. These receptors were obtained from a female donor with multiple sclerosis, enrolled in a pregnancy study. Both conserved end residues are part of each CDR3. D genes are given only for firm matches. Size is stated for part of the rows, as once, few or many counts, or as a class when the clone is expanded.

TRBJ1-5 | . | TRBV28 | TRBD1 | CASSRQGEVQPQHF | TGTGCCAGCAGTCGACAGGGGGAGGTCCAGCCCCAGCATTTT
TRBJ2-5 | . | TRBV5-1 | TRBD2 | CASSLGLAETQYF | TGCGCCAGCAGCTTGGGACTAGCAGAGACCCAGTACTTC
TRBJ2-3 | . | TRBV28 | . | CASSRSGSTDTQYF | TGTGCCAGCAGTCGGAGCGGGTCCACAGATACGCAGTATTTT
TRBJ2-5 | . | TRBV29-1 | . | CSVEQFQETQYF | TGCAGCGTTGAACAGTTTCAAGAGACCCAGTACTTC
TRBJ2-2 | . | TRBV5-4 | . | CASSLSRATTGELFF | TGTGCCAGCAGCTTGTCGCGGGCCACCACCGGGGAGCTGTTTTTT
TRBJ2-7 | . | TRBV27 | TRBD2 | CASSLAGLGSYEQYF | TGTGCCAGCAGTTTAGCCGGACTAGGGTCCTACGAGCAGTACTTC
TRBJ1-3 | . | TRBV5-1 | TRBD1 | CASSLTGTGPNGAGNTIYF | TGCGCCAGCAGCCTAACCGGGACAGGGCCAAACGGGGCTGGAAACACCATATATTTT
TRBJ2-2 | . | TRBV2 | TRBD1 | CASSGQGLSGELFF | TGTGCCAGTAGCGGACAGGGTTTATCCGGGGAGCTGTTTTTT
TRBJ2-7 | . | TRBV2 | . | CASSDPRLETYEQYF | TGTGCCAGCAGTGACCCCCGACTAGAAACCTACGAGCAGTACTTC
TRBJ2-5 | . | TRBV7-9 | . | CASSLDIRETQYF | TGTGCCAGCAGCTTAGACATTCGTGAGACCCAGTACTTC
TRBJ2-1 | . | TRBV11-2 | . | CASSPFPVSSYNEQFF | TGTGCCAGCAGCCCATTCCCTGTTAGCTCCTACAATGAGCAGTTCTTC
TRBJ2-5 | once | TRBV9 | . | CASSGRGAETQYF | TGTGCCAGCAGCGGCAGGGGCGCGGAGACCCAGTACTTC
TRBJ1-1 | few | TRBV11-3 | . | CASSHAPDSEAFF | TGTGCCAGCAGCCACGCCCCGGACAGTGAAGCTTTCTTT
TRBJ2-3 | once | TRBV27 | TRBD1 | CASSGQARATDTQYF | TGTGCCAGCTCCGGACAGGCCAGAGCCACAGATACGCAGTATTTT
TRBJ2-5 | . | TRBV10-3 | . | CAISDDRETQYF | TGTGCCATCAGTGACGACAGGGAGACCCAGTACTTC
TRBJ2-7 | . | TRBV18 | . | CASSQNGYEQYF | TGTGCCAGCTCACAGAACGGCTACGAGCAGTACTTC
TRBJ2-5 | . | TRBV7-6 | TRBD2 | CASSLARGLAGSWETQYF | TGTGCCAGCAGCTTAGCGAGGGGACTAGCGGGATCGTGGGAGACCCAGTACTTC